This TCR beta chain stems from a study of blood T cell repertoires in COVID-19. Study as a whole: There were acute and convalescent COVID-19 samples, and they came from the United States, Italy and Spain. Sources were T cells, B-cell-depleted T cells, or PBMCs; the material itself was cDNA or gDNA.

Between the trimmed V and J ends, which lost 8 bases and 3 bases, there was a span of 11 bases. CDR1 MGHDK and CDR2 SYGVNS come from the germline V gene. This CDR3 comprises 12 residues. Data came from immunoSEQ multiplex PCR; TCRdb stores just in-frame clones and leaves some out. The table lists about 43,000 clones, about nine tenths of them singletons. The sequence derives from a man between 60 and 75 years old with active COVID-19. The source material was peripheral blood. The chain links TRBV25-1 to TRBJ2-7; D is ambiguous. Written as DNA, the CDR3 is TGTGCCAGCCTGGGCCCACTCTACGAGCAGTACTTC. Its protein product is CASLGPLYEQYF.